This TCR beta chain was recovered during a study of blood T cell repertoires in COVID-19. Study in general: Samples came from the United States, Italy and Spain, spanning acute and convalescent COVID-19.

Trimming pared 4 bases from V and 6 bases from J, leaving 12 bases between. Germline CDR1 KGHDR, CDR2 SFDVKD. This CDR3 has 13 amino acids. In the study's own analysis: Amplification of reference gene primers provided the estimated nucleated cell counts. Produced via immunoSEQ multiplex PCR; TCRdb's table is partial and in-frame only. D and trimming come from the DNA, and the V and J calls and clone size come from that table. The sample yields about 130,000 clones, 85% to 90% seen once. The chain employs TRBV24-1 and TRBJ2-7; weak D call: TRBD1 (5 bases). The receptor was isolated from an older man with active or convalescent COVID-19. Input material: peripheral blood. In nucleotides, the CDR3 is TGTGCCACCAGTGAAGAAACAGGAAGCGAGCAGTACTTC. It codes for CATSEETGSEQYF.